These 10 T cell receptor beta chains originate from one sample sequenced in a study of CD8 T cells in Susac syndrome. Reverse transcription of roughly 0.45 to 1 ug RNA used random hexamers. TCRdb fed the immunoSEQ multiplex PCR reads into MiXCR, producing one record per CDR3 protein. The sample shows 170,000 or so distinct CDR3 sequences, about 95% of them seen only once. Sequenced: CD4+ T cells from PBMCs. These TCRs come from a human donor with Susac syndrome.

The gene calls are TRBV20-1 and TRBJ1-1, with D hard to call. The germline CDR1 and CDR2 sequences are DFQATT and SNEGSKA (reference sequence). This CDR3 is built from 14 residues. V dropped 5 bases and J dropped 1 base, with 14 bases sitting between them. CDR3 sequence (DNA): TGCAGTGCTCTCCCTTCATATCGGAACACTGAAGCTTTCTTT. Its protein is CSALPSYRNTEAFF.

The CDR3 region has the DNA TGCAGTGCTAGACGATCGATTAGGGGCACCGGGGAGCTGTTTTTT. Translating gives CSARRSIRGTGELFF. V is TRBV20-1 and J is TRBJ2-2; maybe TRBD1 (5 bases). The germline V gene encodes CDR1 DFQATT and CDR2 SNEGSKA (reference sequence). The CDR3 extends over 15 amino acids. V was pared by 2 bases and J by 4 bases, with 14 bases between.

The chain joins TRBV3-1 to TRBJ1-5; D gene uncertain. The length of the CDR3 is 13 residues. The germline V and J ends were trimmed by 1 base and 3 bases, with 4 bases remaining between them. From germline, CDR1 is LGHDT and CDR2 YNNKEL (reference sequence). The DNA of the CDR3 is TGTGCCAGCAGCCAAGGCCTCAATCAGCCCCAGCATTTT. Its translation: CASSQGLNQPQHF.

The CDR3 protein is CASSEEGSGRYNEQFF. The CDR3 bases are TGTGCCAGCAGTGAGGAAGGTAGCGGGAGGTACAATGAGCAGTTCTTC. The V gene is TRBV25-1, the J gene TRBJ2-1, with 10 bases aligning to TRBD2. CDR1 is MGHDK and CDR2 is SYGVNS in the germline V gene. This CDR3 spans 16 amino acids. Trimming cost V 3 bases and J 4 bases; bases outside gene matches: 6. Looking up the rest from reference TRBV25-1 and TRBJ2-1 gives the full variable domain: EADIYQTPRYLVIGTGKKITLECSQTMGHDKMYWYQQDPGMELHLIHYSYGVNSTEKGDLSSESTVSRIRTEHFPLTLESARPSHTSQYLCASSEEGSGRYNEQFFGPGTRLTVL.

The chain couples TRBV5-1 to TRBJ2-1; 8 bases are shared with TRBD2. This CDR3 is built from 16 residues. CDR1 and CDR2 from the germline V gene are SGHRS and YFSETQ. Unmatched junction bases numbered 13, after V lost 3 bases and J lost 8 bases. CDR3 sequence (DNA): TGCGCCAGCAGCTCCCCGAGGGGCGGGGGGCGTGATGAGCAGTTCTTC. Residues: CASSSPRGGGRDEQFF.

The genes are TRBV27 and TRBJ2-6; D assignment may be TRBD1 or TRBD2 (6 bases each). CDR1 and CDR2 from the germline V gene are MNHEY and SMNVEV (reference sequence). V was pared by 5 bases and J by 4 bases, with 12 bases between. The CDR3 is 15 amino acids. The CDR3: CASSPQGLGANVLTF. The CDR3 DNA reads TGTGCCAGCAGTCCACAGGGACTCGGGGCCAACGTCCTGACTTTC.

The gene calls are TRBV4-3 and TRBJ1-5, with a weak D call TRBD1 (6 bases). Germline V gives CDR1 LGHNA, CDR2 YSLEER. The CDR3 has 15 residues. The germline V and J ends were trimmed by 0 bases and 5 bases, with 11 bases remaining between them. The DNA of the CDR3 is TGCGCCAGCAGCCAAGATGCGGCAGGGGATCAGCCCCAGCATTTT. It codes for CASSQDAAGDQPQHF.

The chain employs TRBV7-2 and TRBJ1-5; no clear D. V was trimmed by 5 bases and J by 1 base, leaving 3 bases between them. Germline V gene data show CDR1 as SGHTA and CDR2 as FQGNSA. CDR3 length: 12 residues. The CDR3 bases are TGTGCCAGCAGCCCCAGCAATCAGCCCCAGCATTTT. Its translation: CASSPSNQPQHF.

This chain uses TRBV2 with TRBJ2-5, with D maybe TRBD1 (6 bases). The CDR3 runs 14 residues. V lost 4 bases and J lost 4, with 13 bases in between. Germline lookup yields CDR1 SNHLY and CDR2 FYNNEI. The CDR3 bases are TGTGCCAGCAGTGTTTCTGGGGGCAGAGAGACCCAGTACTTC. Amino acids: CASSVSGGRETQYF. Complete variable domain (other parts from reference TRBV2 and TRBJ2-5): EPEVTQTPSHQVTQMGQEVILRCVPISNHLYFYWYRQILGQKVEFLVSFYNNEISEKSEIFDDQFSVERPDGSNFTLKIRSTKLEDSAMYFCASSVSGGRETQYFGPGTRLLVL.

The chain combines TRBV27 with TRBJ1-2; 9 nucleotides align to TRBD1. This CDR3 contains 15 residues. The J segment lost 7 bases and the V segment lost 4 bases, leaving 10 bases of the junction unmatched. CDR1 and CDR2 (germline): MNHEY, SMNVEV (reference sequence). The CDR3 coding sequence is TGTGCCAGCAGTTCAACCGGGACAGGGAAGGCTGGCTACACCTTC. It encodes CASSSTGTGKAGYTF.